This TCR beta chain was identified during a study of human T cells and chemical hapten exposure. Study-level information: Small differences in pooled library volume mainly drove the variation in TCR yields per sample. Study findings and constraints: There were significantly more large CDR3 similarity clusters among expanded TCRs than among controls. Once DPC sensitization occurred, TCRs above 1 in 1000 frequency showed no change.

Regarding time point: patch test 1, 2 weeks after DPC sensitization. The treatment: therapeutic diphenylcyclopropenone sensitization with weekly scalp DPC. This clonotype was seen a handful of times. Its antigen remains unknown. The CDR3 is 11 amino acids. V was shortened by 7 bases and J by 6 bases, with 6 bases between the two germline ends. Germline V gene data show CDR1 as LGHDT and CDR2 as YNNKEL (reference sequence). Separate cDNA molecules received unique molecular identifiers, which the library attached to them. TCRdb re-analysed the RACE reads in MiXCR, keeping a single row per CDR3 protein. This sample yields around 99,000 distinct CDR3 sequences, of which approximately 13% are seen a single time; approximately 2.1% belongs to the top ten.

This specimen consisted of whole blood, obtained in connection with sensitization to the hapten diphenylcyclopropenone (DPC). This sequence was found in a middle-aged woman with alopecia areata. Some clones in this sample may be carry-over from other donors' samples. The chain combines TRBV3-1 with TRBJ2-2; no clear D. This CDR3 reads CASTQAGELFF. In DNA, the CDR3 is TGTGCCAGCACCCAGGCCGGGGAGCTGTTTTTT.